These 17 T cell receptor beta chains share one sample of origin, sequenced in a study of blood T cell repertoires in COVID-19. Repertoires were generated with immunoSEQ multiplex PCR, while TCRdb's copy carries only in-frame clones and drops some. The profile shows 130,000 to 150,000 clones, around 84% of them singletons. What was sequenced was PBMCs or T cells enriched from blood (not recorded which). Every receptor here comes from a woman aged 50 to 60 who had been exposed to COVID-19.

The V gene is TRBV19, the J gene TRBJ1-5, with D uncertain. V lost 3 bases and J 7 bases, leaving 16 bases between the germline ends. The CDR3 spans 15 residues. CDR1 LNHDA and CDR2 SQIVND come from the germline V gene (reference sequence). The CDR3 sequence: CASSMSRPVRQPQHF. In DNA, the CDR3 is TGTGCCAGTAGTATGAGTAGACCCGTCAGGCAGCCCCAGCATTTT.

The J gene is TRBJ1-6, the V gene TRBV5-4, with D tentatively TRBD1 (5 bases). CDR3 length: 15 amino acids. The germline V gene encodes CDR1 SGHNT and CDR2 YYREEE (reference sequence). V shed 0 bases and J shed 8 bases, with 12 bases lying between them. CDR3 DNA sequence: TGTGCCAGCAGCTTGGACAGGAACGGAGATTCACCCCTCCACTTT. Translated: CASSLDRNGDSPLHF.

The chain carries TRBV7-9 and TRBJ2-7; 9 nucleotides line up with TRBD2. Germline lookup yields CDR1 SEHNR and CDR2 FQNEAQ (reference sequence). CDR3 size: 15 residues. The CDR3 protein is CAGGRLSGGTYEQYF. In DNA form, the CDR3 reads TGTGCGGGCGGGAGGCTTAGCGGGGGCACCTACGAGCAGTACTTC.

J is TRBJ2-2 and V is TRBV9; D remains unclear. Looked up from germline, CDR1 is SGDLS and CDR2 is YYNGEE. V was pared by 3 bases and J by 1 base, with 10 bases between. This CDR3 contains 15 residues. The CDR3 nucleotides read TGTGCCAGCAGCGGAACCGCCGGGAACACCGGGGAGCTGTTTTTT. Translating gives CASSGTAGNTGELFF.

This chain uses TRBV9 with TRBJ1-1; the D gene is possibly TRBD1 (6 bases). In germline, CDR1 is SGDLS, CDR2 YYNGEE. The CDR3 length is 15 residues. V lost 3 bases to trimming and J lost 0 bases, with 12 bases between them. CDR3: CASSGGWTVNTEAFF. CDR3 sequence (DNA): TGTGCCAGCAGCGGTGGGTGGACAGTGAACACTGAAGCTTTCTTT.

The chain has TRBV18 and TRBJ1-5, with D perhaps TRBD1 (6 bases). CDR3 size: 16 residues. CDR1 is KGHSH, CDR2 LQKENI, per germline. Between the trimmed V and J ends, which lost 0 bases and 6 bases, there was a span of 15 bases. The DNA for the CDR3 is TGTGCCAGCTCACCACCTGGAGGTCAGGGGACTCAGCCCCAGCATTTT. Translation: CASSPPGGQGTQPQHF.

The V and J genes are TRBV6-5 and TRBJ1-1; D ambiguous. The length of the CDR3 is 12 residues. The V gene lost 4 bases and the J gene lost 8 bases, with 11 bases spanning the gap. CDR1 is MNHEY and CDR2 is SVGAGI in the germline V gene. The CDR3 loop reads CASSSDPREAFF. In DNA form, the CDR3 reads TGTGCCAGCAGTTCAGATCCCAGGGAAGCTTTCTTT.

The chain combines TRBV6-1 with TRBJ1-2; TRBD1 matches at 9 bases. CDR1 and CDR2 from the germline V gene are MNHNS and SASEGT. With 0 bases clipped from V and 6 bases from J, the junction kept 5 bases outside the gene matches. CDR3 length: 15 amino acids. CDR3 coding DNA: TGTGCCAGCAGTGAAGCCGGGACAGGGTTAGATGGCTACACCTTC. This gives the protein CASSEAGTGLDGYTF.

This sequence joins TRBV4-1 and TRBJ2-3; D may be TRBD2 (7 bases). Deletions cut 0 bases from V and 0 bases from J, with 25 bases between. Germline loops: CDR1 MGHRA, CDR2 YSYEKL. CDR3 size: 21 residues. In DNA form, the CDR3 reads TGCGCCAGCAGCCAAGATAGAGGGGGGGCGAAGCGGACCACTAGCACAGATACGCAGTATTTT. Translation gives CASSQDRGGAKRTTSTDTQYF.

The chain recombines TRBV10-3 with TRBJ2-1, with 11 bases identical to TRBD1. The CDR3 totals 16 residues. The germline V gene encodes CDR1 ENHRY and CDR2 SYGVKD. V was clipped by 4 bases and J by 7 bases; unmatched bases: 9. The CDR3 loop reads CAISAIRDRGLNEQFF. For the CDR3, the DNA is TGTGCCATCAGTGCGATCCGGGACAGGGGGTTAAATGAGCAGTTCTTC.

This chain connects TRBV7-6 to TRBJ2-2; TRBD2 matches at 13 bases. CDR1 SGHVS and CDR2 FNYEAQ come from the germline V gene. J lost 4 bases, V lost 1 base, and 0 bases had no gene match. The CDR3 loop spans 16 amino acids. CDR3 loop: CASSLGLAGGTGELFF. CDR3 DNA sequence: TGTGCCAGCAGCTTAGGACTAGCGGGGGGCACCGGGGAGCTGTTTTTT. The complete variable domain, with remaining parts taken from reference TRBV7-6 and TRBJ2-2, reads GAGVSQSPRYKVTKRGQDVALRCDPISGHVSLYWYRQALGQGPEFLTYFNYEAQQDKSGLPNDRFSAERPEGSISTLTIQRTEQRDSAMYRCASSLGLAGGTGELFFGEGSRLTVL.

The chain uses TRBV6-5 and TRBJ2-3; 7 positions agree with TRBD2. Germline V gene sequence: CDR1 MNHEY, CDR2 SVGAGI. There are 15 residues in the CDR3. The J segment lost 3 bases and the V segment lost 5 bases, leaving 8 bases of the junction unmatched. CDR3 residues: CASSRLALGTDTQYF. The CDR3 coding sequence is TGTGCCAGCAGTAGACTAGCTCTTGGGACAGATACGCAGTATTTT.

This chain connects TRBV12-5 to TRBJ2-2; maybe TRBD2 (6 bases). Between the trimmed V and J ends, which lost 5 bases and 4 bases, there was a span of 23 bases. Germline V gene data show CDR1 as LGHNT and CDR2 as FRNRAP. The CDR3 spans 18 residues. The CDR3 sequence is CASGPPGVGAISTGELFF. CDR3 DNA sequence: TGTGCTAGTGGTCCTCCGGGGGTAGGGGCGATATCCACCGGGGAGCTGTTTTTT.

The V gene is TRBV9, the J gene TRBJ1-1; 7 bases agree with TRBD1. The V and J ends lost 6 bases and 1 base, in that order; junction bases with no gene match: 21. CDR1 SGDLS and CDR2 YYNGEE come from the germline V gene. The CDR3 consists of 19 residues. Here the CDR3 DNA reads TGTGCCAGCACACAGGGGCTATTCTCCCTAGGGGCCGGGAACACTGAAGCTTTCTTT. Translation: CASTQGLFSLGAGNTEAFF.

This chain uses TRBV27 with TRBJ2-1; 7 bases are a match to TRBD1. There are 12 residues in the CDR3. The germline gives CDR1 MNHEY, CDR2 SMNVEV (reference sequence). V shed 4 bases, J shed 7 bases, and the junction held 1 base outside the gene matches. CDR3 loop: CASSWTGNEQFF. The CDR3 DNA reads as TGTGCCAGCAGTTGGACAGGAAATGAGCAGTTCTTC.

The chain employs TRBV7-2 and TRBJ2-5; TRBD2 agrees at 8 bases. Germline V gene sequence: CDR1 SGHTA, CDR2 FQGNSA. With 3 bases clipped from V and 5 bases from J, the junction kept 2 bases outside the gene matches. This CDR3 region has 13 residues. The CDR3 region is CASSFGGGETQYF. CDR3 nucleotides: TGTGCCAGCAGCTTTGGCGGGGGGGAGACCCAGTACTTC.

The rearrangement links TRBV19 to TRBJ2-3; weak D call: TRBD2 (7 bases). The CDR3 length is 14 residues. The V and J ends lost 2 bases and 5 bases respectively, with 11 bases between them. In germline, CDR1 is LNHDA, CDR2 SQIVND (reference sequence). CDR3 sequence reads: CASSIRGGVDTQYF. For the CDR3, the DNA is TGTGCCAGTAGTATAAGGGGGGGCGTAGATACGCAGTATTTT.